Following are 26 T cell receptor beta chains from one sample sequenced in a study of CD8+ T cells in alopecia areata. Sequencing relied on a cDNA template that was reverse transcribed from extracted RNA. Assay: immunoSEQ multiplex PCR; the TCRdb copy retains only in-frame clones and omits some. The sample has roughly 150,000 clones; about three fifths are singletons. The source material was CD4+ T cells sorted from blood. The receptors were sampled from a human donor in good health.

Notes on this clone: Distinct nucleotide sequences in the sample also encode this CDR3. Here the CDR3 DNA reads TGTGCCAGCTCACCAGGCGTGAACACAGATACGCAGTATTTT. Translating it yields CASSPGVNTDTQYF. The J gene is TRBJ2-3, the V gene TRBV18; no reliable D call. CDR3 length: 14 amino acids. Trimming removed 2 bases at V and 2 bases at J, with 8 bases between. In germline, CDR1 is KGHSH, CDR2 LQKENI.

This clone was picked up one time. The chain has TRBV10-3 and TRBJ1-2; no reliable D call. Trimming left V 2 bases short and J 0 bases short, with 4 bases between. CDR3 size: 13 residues. Germline CDR1 ENHRY, CDR2 SYGVKD. The CDR3 spells CAISETANYGYTF. For the CDR3, the DNA is TGTGCCATCAGTGAGACCGCTAACTATGGCTACACCTTC.

This clone appeared a few times. The chain carries TRBV6-5 and TRBJ2-7, with 9 positions matching TRBD1. V shed 4 bases, J shed 3 bases, and the junction held 4 bases outside the gene matches. CDR3 length: 14 residues. Germline V CDR1 and CDR2: MNHEY, SVGAGI. The CDR3 spells CASSSSDRGYEQYF. For the CDR3, the DNA is TGTGCCAGCAGTTCCTCGGACAGGGGCTACGAGCAGTACTTC.

The V gene is TRBV29-1, the J gene TRBJ2-1; 9 bases agree with TRBD2. Germline V gene data show CDR1 as SQVTM and CDR2 as ANQGSEA. The V and J ends lost 5 bases and 3 bases, in that order; junction bases with no gene match: 5. There are 14 residues in the CDR3. The CDR3 DNA reads TGCAGCGTTACCGGGACTAGCCGCTACAATGAGCAGTTCTTC. It codes for CSVTGTSRYNEQFF.

This clone was observed a few times. The rearrangement uses TRBV2 and TRBJ2-1; 10 bases map to TRBD2. CDR3 length: 16 amino acids. Germline values: CDR1 SNHLY, CDR2 FYNNEI. V gave up 7 bases and J gave up 7 bases; unmatched junction bases: 13. The CDR3 here is CASMGDYSGRRNEQFF. CDR3 DNA sequence: TGTGCCAGCATGGGGGACTATAGCGGGAGGAGGAATGAGCAGTTCTTC.

The V call is TRBV6-1, the J call TRBJ1-5, with D hard to call. Germline assignment: CDR1 MNHNS and CDR2 SASEGT. This CDR3 has 13 residues. Trimming cost V 6 bases and J 2 bases, with 8 bases left between them. CDR3 amino acids: CASSANRNQPQHF. The DNA of the CDR3 is TGTGCCAGCAGCGCTAATCGCAATCAGCCCCAGCATTTT.

About this clone: At the DNA level, this CDR3 is encoded by other sequences in the same sample as well. The chain has TRBV9 and TRBJ2-5; no reliable D call. The germline V gene has CDR1 SGDLS and CDR2 YYNGEE. V was shortened by 0 bases and J by 4 bases, with 7 bases between the two germline ends. The length of the CDR3 is 13 residues. The CDR3: CASSVASAETQYF. The CDR3 DNA sequence: TGTGCCAGCAGCGTAGCCAGTGCAGAGACCCAGTACTTC.

This chain connects TRBV6-6 to TRBJ2-1, with 11 bases matching TRBD2. From germline, CDR1 is MNHNY and CDR2 SVGAGI (reference sequence). Losses at the gene ends were 2 bases for V and 5 bases for J; bases not matched to a gene: 5. The CDR3 spans 16 residues. This CDR3 is CASSYRLAGGNNEQFF. In nucleotides, the CDR3 is TGTGCCAGCAGTTACCGCCTAGCGGGAGGAAACAATGAGCAGTTCTTC.

This clone has only one observation. V usage is TRBV29-1 and J usage is TRBJ1-2; D is unclear. Germline V gene sequence: CDR1 SQVTM, CDR2 ANQGSEA. The CDR3 totals 11 residues. Trimming cost V 4 bases and J 6 bases, with 9 bases left between them. CDR3 protein: CSVVGENGYTF. The CDR3 region has the DNA TGCAGCGTTGTTGGCGAGAATGGCTACACCTTC.

The chain is built from TRBV5-1 and TRBJ1-1; TRBD1 is a possible D gene (5 bases). There are 12 residues in the CDR3. Germline V lookup: CDR1 SGHRS, CDR2 YFSETQ. The V and J ends lost 7 bases and 1 base respectively, with 8 bases between them. The CDR3 protein is CASQTGNTEAFF. The DNA of the CDR3 is TGCGCCAGCCAAACAGGGAACACTGAAGCTTTCTTT. The whole variable domain, filled in from reference TRBV5-1 and TRBJ1-1, reads KAGVTQTPRYLIKTRGQQVTLSCSPISGHRSVSWYQQTPGQGLQFLFEYFSETQRNKGNFPGRFSGRQFSNSRSEMNVSTLELGDSALYLCASQTGNTEAFFGQGTRLTVV.

This clone was observed a few times. V and J are TRBV18 and TRBJ1-5; D unclear. Trimming took 2 bases from V and 4 from J, leaving 6 bases between them. Germline V gives CDR1 KGHSH, CDR2 LQKENI. This CDR3 has 13 residues. CDR3 sequence reads: CASSPGANQPQHF. The CDR3 DNA follows: TGTGCCAGCTCACCAGGTGCGAATCAGCCCCAGCATTTT.

The V and J genes are TRBV5-1 and TRBJ2-5; no firm D call. Germline CDR1 SGHRS, CDR2 YFSETQ. V was shortened by 2 bases and J by 2 bases, with 7 bases between the two germline ends. The CDR3 spans 13 residues. The CDR3 region has the DNA TGCGCCAGCAGCTTCAACGTTCAAGAGACCCAGTACTTC. This gives the protein CASSFNVQETQYF.

This clone was seen only a few times. The chain employs TRBV18 and TRBJ2-2; a possible D gene is TRBD1 (5 bases). Trimming left V 4 bases short and J 5 bases short, with 11 bases between. Germline assignment: CDR1 KGHSH and CDR2 LQKENI. The CDR3 spans 14 residues. CDR3 residues: CASSQLTETGELFF. The DNA of the CDR3 is TGTGCCAGCTCACAACTGACAGAAACCGGGGAGCTGTTTTTT.

CDR3 in DNA: TGTGCCAGCACGACATCGGACAGGGGGTACGAGCAGTACTTC. Residues: CASTTSDRGYEQYF. The chain has TRBV6-5 and TRBJ2-7; 10 nucleotides align to TRBD1. Germline CDR1 is MNHEY and CDR2 is SVGAGI. This CDR3 has 14 amino acids. The V segment lost 7 bases and the J segment 4 bases; nucleotides outside the gene matches: 7.

V gene TRBV18 combines with J gene TRBJ1-1; 8 nucleotides align to TRBD1. The CDR3 consists of 14 residues. CDR1 and CDR2 from the germline V gene are KGHSH and LQKENI. V shed 3 bases and J 0 bases; nucleotides not matched to a gene: 0. The CDR3 bases are TGTGCCAGCTCACCGGGACAGGTGAACACTGAAGCTTTCTTT. As protein: CASSPGQVNTEAFF.

The chain recombines TRBV7-2 with TRBJ2-1; possibly TRBD1 for D (6 bases). This CDR3 is 15 amino acids long. V was shortened by 5 bases and J by 5 bases, with 16 bases between the two germline ends. CDR1 is SGHTA, CDR2 FQGNSA, per germline. CDR3 bases: TGTGCCAGCAGCCTCGGACAGAGAGAAAACAATGAGCAGTTCTTC. This translates into CASSLGQRENNEQFF.

V is TRBV10-3 and J is TRBJ2-6, with unresolved D. CDR1 is ENHRY, CDR2 SYGVKD, per germline. V lost 3 bases, J lost 0 bases, and 0 bases lay in between. The CDR3 has 13 amino acids. The CDR3 DNA reads TGTGCCATCAGTGACTCTGGGGCCAACGTCCTGACTTTC. Its translation is CAISDSGANVLTF.

This sequence joins TRBV29-1 and TRBJ2-7; no firm D call. From germline, CDR1 is SQVTM and CDR2 ANQGSEA. CDR3 length equals 10 residues. Trimming left V 4 bases short and J 5 bases short, with 6 bases between. The CDR3, as DNA: TGCAGCGTTGTAGGGAACGAGCAGTACTTC. Its translation: CSVVGNEQYF.

The chain is built from TRBV21-1 and TRBJ2-1. TRBV21-1 is deemed a pseudogene. This CDR3 region has 18 residues. In nucleotides, the CDR3 is TGTGCCAGCAGCAAAGGCGGAGTAAGGGCTAGCTCCTACAATGAGCAGTTCTTC. Amino acid sequence: CASSKGGVRASSYNEQFF.

V and J are TRBV5-1 and TRBJ2-7; TRBD2 matches at 8 bases. Germline V gene lookup returns CDR1 SGHRS and CDR2 YFSETQ. This CDR3 spans 13 amino acids. The ends lost 4 bases at V and 2 bases at J; junction bases unmatched: 2. Written as DNA, the CDR3 is TGCGCCAGCAGCCGGGAGGGGGCCTACGAGCAGTACTTC. This codes for CASSREGAYEQYF.

This sequence joins TRBV27 and TRBJ2-3, with unresolved D. The CDR3 has 14 residues. V lost 6 bases and J 1 base, leaving 11 bases between the germline ends. Looked up from germline, CDR1 is MNHEY and CDR2 is SMNVEV (reference sequence). The CDR3 DNA reads as TGTGCCAGCAGATCCCCGACACGCACAGATACGCAGTATTTT. This translates into CASRSPTRTDTQYF.

The genes are TRBV7-9 and TRBJ2-1, with a weak D call TRBD2 (5 bases). This CDR3 spans 15 amino acids. V dropped 5 bases and J dropped 7 bases, with 18 bases sitting between them. Germline V gene sequence: CDR1 SEHNR, CDR2 FQNEAQ (reference sequence). The CDR3 reads CASSRADGPGNEQFF. The CDR3 DNA is TGTGCCAGCAGCCGAGCGGACGGGCCAGGAAATGAGCAGTTCTTC.

The chain links TRBV29-1 to TRBJ2-6; D remains ambiguous. Trimming removed 3 bases at V and 2 bases at J, with 8 bases between. From germline, CDR1 is SQVTM and CDR2 ANQGSEA. This CDR3 spans 14 amino acids. The CDR3 protein is CSVDTQAGANVLTF. CDR3 bases: TGCAGCGTTGATACTCAAGCTGGGGCCAACGTCCTGACTTTC.

The chain couples TRBV29-1 to TRBJ2-7, with 8 nucleotides matching TRBD2. This CDR3 has 12 residues. The J segment lost 2 bases and the V segment lost 6 bases, leaving 3 bases of the junction unmatched. Germline CDR1 SQVTM, CDR2 ANQGSEA. Here the CDR3 reads CSVQAGAYEQYF. The CDR3 nucleotides are TGCAGCGTCCAAGCGGGAGCCTACGAGCAGTACTTC.

This clone was counted only a few times. The rearrangement links TRBV29-1 to TRBJ2-5; a weak D match, TRBD2 (5 bases). The CDR3 consists of 12 residues. Germline V gene data show CDR1 as SQVTM and CDR2 as ANQGSEA. V lost 4 bases and J lost 5, with 11 bases in between. The CDR3 here is CSVVWTGETQYF. Written as DNA, the CDR3 is TGCAGCGTTGTGTGGACGGGGGAGACCCAGTACTTC.

This clone was picked up a small number of times. The chain links TRBV4-1 to TRBJ2-6; D tentatively fits TRBD1 or TRBD2 (6 bases each). The V and J ends lost 4 bases and 3 bases respectively, with 22 bases between them. This CDR3 has 19 amino acids. Germline V lookup: CDR1 MGHRA, CDR2 YSYEKL. The CDR3 DNA is TGCGCCAGCAGCCTATTGACGGGGGCAGGGGCAAATGGGGCCAACGTCCTGACTTTC. Its protein is CASSLLTGAGANGANVLTF.